These 21 T cell receptor beta chains were sequenced from one sample in a study of beta chain features in type 1 diabetes. The antigens of these receptors remain unknown. Study-level results: Moderately but significantly shorter TCRB CDR3s were found in Type 1 diabetes patients in all four CD4+ subsets.

The isolated RNA, all of it, was reverse transcribed, so expressed TCRB transcripts were what got sequenced. Sequencing used immunoSEQ multiplex PCR; TCRdb keeps in-frame clones, though not all of them. The profile shows some 660,000 clones, roughly an eighth of them singletons. Sequencing used naive CD4+ T cells from blood. The receptors originated from a man in his late teens or twenties with type 1 diabetes.

This clone was picked up a small number of times. The chain combines TRBV30 with TRBJ1-5, with 11 bases lining up with TRBD1. Germline CDR1 is GTSNPN and CDR2 is SVGIG (reference sequence). The CDR3 consists of 16 residues. V lost 2 bases, J lost 4 bases, and 7 bases stayed unmatched. Here the CDR3 DNA reads TGTGCCTGGAGTAGGGACAGGGGGAATCGAAATCAGCCCCAGCATTTT. Its protein product is CAWSRDRGNRNQPQHF.

This chain links TRBV6-5 with TRBJ2-7, with D unclear. The CDR3 covers 13 residues. Germline lookup yields CDR1 MNHEY and CDR2 SVGAGI. Trimming shortened V by 6 bases and J by 7 bases, and 16 bases separated the two germline ends. As DNA, the CDR3 is TGTGCCAGCAGCTCTAATAGCCGGTTTGAGCAGTACTTC. Protein: CASSSNSRFEQYF.

The chain combines TRBV5-1 with TRBJ2-1; D is uncertain. Trimming stripped 0 bases from V and 7 bases from J, with 11 bases between. CDR1 and CDR2 (germline): SGHRS, YFSETQ. The CDR3 runs to 14 residues. The CDR3, as DNA: TGCGCCAGCAGCTTGGCGGCAGGCTTGAATGAGCAGTTCTTC. Protein sequence: CASSLAAGLNEQFF.

This chain connects TRBV27 to TRBJ1-2; the D is unclear. Germline V gives CDR1 MNHEY, CDR2 SMNVEV (reference sequence). The CDR3 totals 15 residues. With 5 bases removed from V and 4 bases from J, the gap between germline ends came to 17 bases. The CDR3 nucleotides are TGTGCCAGCAGTCCAAGCATGGTGGCCCGCTATGGCTACACCTTC. It codes for CASSPSMVARYGYTF.

The CDR3 DNA is TGCAGCGTCGACTACAGGGAAAACACTGAAGCTTTCTTT. This sequence encodes CSVDYRENTEAFF. This chain links TRBV29-1 with TRBJ1-1; a possible D gene is TRBD1 (6 bases). Trimming took 6 bases from V and 2 from J, leaving 13 bases between them. CDR1 is SQVTM, CDR2 ANQGSEA, per germline. CDR3 length: 13 residues.

This clone appeared a few times. The chain is built from TRBV5-4 and TRBJ2-5; 8 bases map to TRBD2. V shed 1 base and J 1 base; nucleotides not matched to a gene: 6. CDR1 and CDR2 (germline): SGHNT, YYREEE (reference sequence). The CDR3 covers 16 residues. The CDR3 loop is CASSLISGELQETQYF. The CDR3 DNA sequence: TGTGCCAGCAGCTTGATTAGCGGGGAACTCCAAGAGACCCAGTACTTC.

The gene calls are TRBV28 and TRBJ2-1; the D gene could be TRBD1 or TRBD2 (5 bases each). The CDR3 sequence is 16 residues long. Germline CDR1 and CDR2: MDHEN and SYDVKM. V was pared by 8 bases and J by 9 bases, with 26 bases between. The DNA of the CDR3 is TGTGCCAGCGGACTCGCCCGGGACCTGATTCACGGTGAGCAGTTCTTC. Its protein product is CASGLARDLIHGEQFF.

The genes are TRBV7-3 and TRBJ2-1; D remains ambiguous. CDR3 length equals 14 residues. Looked up from germline, CDR1 is SGHTA and CDR2 is FQGTGA. Between the trimmed V and J ends, which lost 6 bases and 0 bases, there was a span of 9 bases. The CDR3 protein is CASSLLGSYNEQFF. The CDR3 nucleotides read TGTGCCAGCAGTCTCTTGGGCTCCTACAATGAGCAGTTCTTC. Full variable domain (rest looked up from reference TRBV7-3 and TRBJ2-1): GAGVSQTPSNKVTEKGKYVELRCDPISGHTALYWYRQSLGQGPEFLIYFQGTGAADDSGLPNDRFFAVRPEGSVSTLKIQRTERGDSAVYLCASSLLGSYNEQFFGPGTRLTVL.

The V and J genes are TRBV2 and TRBJ2-1; TRBD2 aligns across 7 bases. Trimming at V came to 5 bases and at J to 3 bases, leaving 10 bases not matched to a gene. The length of the CDR3 is 16 residues. Germline V CDR1 and CDR2: SNHLY, FYNNEI. CDR3 loop: CASSPLGRESYNEQFF. Written as DNA, the CDR3 is TGTGCCAGCAGTCCCCTTGGGCGGGAGAGCTACAATGAGCAGTTCTTC. The full variable domain, in which reference TRBV2 and TRBJ2-1 provide the parts outside the CDR3, is EPEVTQTPSHQVTQMGQEVILRCVPISNHLYFYWYRQILGQKVEFLVSFYNNEISEKSEIFDDQFSVERPDGSNFTLKIRSTKLEDSAMYFCASSPLGRESYNEQFFGPGTRLTVL.

This clone was recorded a few times. The chain uses TRBV29-1 and TRBJ2-1; tentatively, D is TRBD2 (6 bases). Per the germline V gene, CDR1 is SQVTM and CDR2 is ANQGSEA. Trimming took 4 bases from V and 0 from J, leaving 19 bases between them. This CDR3 region has 17 residues. This CDR3 reads CSVGATPAGSSYNEQFF. The CDR3 coding sequence is TGCAGCGTTGGGGCAACTCCGGCGGGGAGCTCCTACAATGAGCAGTTCTTC.

This clone was seen only a few times. DNA of the CDR3: TGTGCCAGCAGCTTAGCGATACGGGGCCAGGCTTCGAACACCATATATTTT. Its translation is CASSLAIRGQASNTIYF. The genes are TRBV7-9 and TRBJ1-3; D might be TRBD1 (5 bases). From germline, CDR1 is SEHNR and CDR2 FQNEAQ (reference sequence). This CDR3 is built from 17 residues. Trimming left V 0 bases short and J 7 bases short, with 19 bases between. Combining the CDR3 with reference TRBV7-9 and TRBJ1-3 gives the whole variable domain DTGVSQNPRHKITKRGQNVTFRCDPISEHNRLYWYRQTLGQGPEFLTYFQNEAQLEKSRLLSDRFSAERPKGSFSTLEIQRTEQGDSAMYLCASSLAIRGQASNTIYFGEGSWLTVV.

This rearrangement joins TRBV6-5 to TRBJ2-5; D ambiguous. Germline values: CDR1 MNHEY, CDR2 SVGAGI. The V and J ends lost 6 bases and 5 bases respectively, with 10 bases between them. The CDR3 is made up of 12 amino acids. In DNA form, the CDR3 reads TGTGCCAGCAGGGGTCCACTGGAGACCCAGTACTTC. It codes for CASRGPLETQYF.

This chain links TRBV14 with TRBJ2-7, with TRBD1 matching 8 bases. The CDR3 has 12 residues. V shed 5 bases, J shed 6 bases, and the junction held 3 bases outside the gene matches. Germline V gene data show CDR1 as SGHDN and CDR2 as FVKESK. In DNA, the CDR3 is TGTGCCAGCAGCAGGACAGGGTTCGAGCAGTACTTC. This sequence encodes CASSRTGFEQYF.

V usage is TRBV29-1 and J usage is TRBJ2-2, with TRBD1 matching 9 bases. V was pared by 7 bases and J by 5 bases, with 8 bases of the junction left unmatched. The CDR3 totals 14 residues. From germline, CDR1 is SQVTM and CDR2 ANQGSEA. The CDR3 loop reads CSAYGTGKTGELFF. CDR3 nucleotides: TGCAGCGCCTACGGGACAGGGAAGACCGGGGAGCTGTTTTTT.

This clone has a handful of counts. The rearrangement joins TRBV25-1 to TRBJ1-4; 7 bases are a match to TRBD1. The length of the CDR3 is 14 residues. Germline V gene sequence: CDR1 MGHDK, CDR2 SYGVNS. Trimming at V came to 2 bases and at J to 8 bases, leaving 5 bases not matched to a gene. CDR3: CASSEGQVGEKLFF. As DNA, the CDR3 is TGTGCCAGCAGTGAAGGACAGGTTGGAGAAAAACTGTTTTTT.

This clone was counted a few times. The chain joins TRBV29-1 to TRBJ1-2; no definite D call. Trimming removed 8 bases at V and 2 bases at J, with 12 bases between. Germline values: CDR1 SQVTM, CDR2 ANQGSEA. The CDR3 runs to 12 residues. This chain's CDR3 is CSSRAENYGYTF. The CDR3 DNA reads as TGCAGCTCACGGGCCGAAAACTATGGCTACACCTTC.

Only a few counts were recorded for this clone. V usage is TRBV15 and J usage is TRBJ2-1; D gene unclear. The CDR3 is made up of 13 amino acids. The germline V gene encodes CDR1 LNHNV and CDR2 YYDKDF (reference sequence). The germline V and J ends were trimmed by 3 bases and 7 bases, with 10 bases remaining between them. CDR3: CATSSWGTNEQFF. Written as DNA, the CDR3 is TGTGCCACCAGCAGCTGGGGAACGAATGAGCAGTTCTTC.

This clone showed up just a few times. The DNA for the CDR3 is TGTGCCAGCAGCTTGGACCAACTTGTCTCTGGAAACACCATATATTTT. This encodes CASSLDQLVSGNTIYF. The chain combines TRBV7-6 with TRBJ1-3; D not resolved. V shed 3 bases and J shed 0 bases, with 12 bases lying between them. Germline-derived CDR1 and CDR2 are SGHVS and FNYEAQ. The CDR3 is made up of 16 amino acids.

This clone was detected only a few times. This sequence joins TRBV28 and TRBJ2-5; 7 bases align to TRBD2. Germline assignment: CDR1 MDHEN and CDR2 SYDVKM. This CDR3 has 14 amino acids. V shed 7 bases, J shed 5 bases, and the junction held 10 bases outside the gene matches. The CDR3 spells CASTTAGVRETQYF. The CDR3 bases are TGTGCCAGCACCACTGCGGGGGTCAGGGAGACCCAGTACTTC.

This chain's CDR3 is CSLPGRVRGLVETEAFF. In DNA form, the CDR3 reads TGCAGCCTCCCCGGCAGGGTACGTGGATTAGTAGAAACTGAAGCTTTCTTT. V is TRBV29-1 and J is TRBJ1-1, with D possibly being TRBD1 (5 bases). V was pared by 8 bases and J by 5 bases, with 30 bases between. The germline V gene encodes CDR1 SQVTM and CDR2 ANQGSEA. This CDR3 comprises 17 residues.

This clone was counted a few times. The DNA for the CDR3 is TGTGCCTGTACGGACAGGACCAGCACAGATACGCAGTATTTT. Translating gives CACTDRTSTDTQYF. The chain employs TRBV30 and TRBJ2-3; 7 positions match TRBD1. The CDR3 has 14 residues. The germline V gene has CDR1 GTSNPN and CDR2 SVGIG (reference sequence). The J segment lost 0 bases and the V segment lost 6 bases, leaving 6 bases of the junction unmatched.